Presented here are 2 T cell receptor beta chains from one specimen sequenced in a study of cytotoxic CD8 clonotypes in ibrutinib-treated CLL. Produced via immunoSEQ multiplex PCR; TCRdb's table is partial and in-frame only. The sample has 200,000 to 250,000 clones; roughly three quarters are singletons. This specimen consisted of PBMCs, obtained after 12 months of ibrutinib treatment. The source is a human donor with chronic lymphocytic leukemia.

In this sample, this clone turned up a few times. The V call is TRBV19, the J call TRBJ2-3; 7 bases match TRBD1. Losses at the gene ends were 5 bases for V and 4 bases for J; bases not matched to a gene: 6. The germline gives CDR1 LNHDA, CDR2 SQIVND (reference sequence). The CDR3 is 14 residues long. CDR3 in amino acids: CASSPGQSADTQYF. The CDR3 region has the DNA TGTGCCAGTAGTCCGGGACAGTCGGCAGATACGCAGTATTTT.

The rearrangement joins TRBV30 to TRBJ2-2; 13 bases are shared with TRBD2. The CDR3 has 15 amino acids. The germline V gene encodes CDR1 GTSNPN and CDR2 SVGIG (reference sequence). The V and J ends lost 4 bases and 6 bases, in that order; junction bases with no gene match: 5. The CDR3 DNA reads as TGTGCCTGGATGGAACTAGCGGGGGGGCCCGGGGAGCTGTTTTTT. Translated, it gives CAWMELAGGPGELFF.